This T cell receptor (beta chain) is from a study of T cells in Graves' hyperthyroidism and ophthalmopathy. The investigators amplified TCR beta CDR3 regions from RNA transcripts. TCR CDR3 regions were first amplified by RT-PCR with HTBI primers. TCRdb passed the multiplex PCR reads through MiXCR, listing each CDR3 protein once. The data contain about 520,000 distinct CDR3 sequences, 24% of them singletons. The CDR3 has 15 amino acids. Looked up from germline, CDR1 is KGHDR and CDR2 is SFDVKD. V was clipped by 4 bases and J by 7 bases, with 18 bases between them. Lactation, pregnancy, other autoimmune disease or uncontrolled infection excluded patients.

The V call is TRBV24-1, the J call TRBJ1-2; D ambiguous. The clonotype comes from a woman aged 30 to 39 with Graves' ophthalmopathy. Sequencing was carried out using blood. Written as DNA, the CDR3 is TGTGCCACCAGTGACACGGGCCCCGGCACCGCTGGCTACACCTTC. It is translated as CATSDTGPGTAGYTF.